The 29 T cell receptor beta chains presented below share a single source sample, sequenced in a study of post-analysis software for immune sequencing data. Findings and limits, study-wide: Five or six TRBV segments were more frequent in patients than controls; TRBV5-6, TRBV5-1 and TRBV20-1 belonged to this group.

The authors incorporated unique molecular identifiers into the TCR beta cDNA libraries. TCRdb recomputed calls from the PCR reads with MiXCR, one row per CDR3 protein. The top ten clones hold over 1.5% of a sample with 500,000 to 600,000 distinct CDR3 sequences, roughly 47% of them seen once. The antigens for these receptors are not known. Sequencing was performed on blood. All receptors come from a girl between 5 and 17 years old with multiple sclerosis.

This clonotype has more than one count but fewer than ten. The chain has TRBV5-5 and TRBJ2-7; 9 positions agree with TRBD1. Germline-derived CDR1 and CDR2 are SGHKS and YYEKEE (reference sequence). Unmatched junction bases numbered 11, after V lost 1 base and J lost 6 bases. The CDR3 is 16 amino acids. This CDR3 is CASSLTGGVSQREQYF. CDR3 nucleotides: TGTGCCAGCAGCTTGACAGGGGGCGTCTCACAGCGCGAGCAGTACTTC.

This rearrangement joins TRBV10-3 to TRBJ2-5; 8 bases are shared with TRBD2. The DNA end lines up better with TRBJ2-7; the J call may be wrong. The V gene's germline CDR1 is ENHRY and CDR2 SYGVKD. This CDR3 is built from 13 residues. CDR3 sequence: CAISGTSSYEQYF. In nucleotides, the CDR3 is TGTGCCATCAGTGGGACTAGCAGCTACGAGCAGTACTTC.

This clonotype was observed a few times. The chain has TRBV5-1 and TRBJ1-1; tentative D call: TRBD1 (5 bases). The CDR3 covers 12 residues. In germline, CDR1 is SGHRS, CDR2 YFSETQ. V was pared by 6 bases and J by 5 bases, with 11 bases between. CDR3 protein: CASNDGGTEAFF. The CDR3 DNA sequence: TGCGCCAGCAACGATGGGGGAACTGAAGCTTTCTTT. The whole variable domain, filled in from reference TRBV5-1 and TRBJ1-1, reads KAGVTQTPRYLIKTRGQQVTLSCSPISGHRSVSWYQQTPGQGLQFLFEYFSETQRNKGNFPGRFSGRQFSNSRSEMNVSTLELGDSALYLCASNDGGTEAFFGQGTRLTVV.

This clonotype was observed once. Written as DNA, the CDR3 is TGTGCCAGCTCAAAGGATCCAGTGGGCACTGAAGCTTTCTTT. Translating gives CASSKDPVGTEAFF. This chain links TRBV27 with TRBJ1-1; the D is unclear. This CDR3 spans 14 amino acids. The germline V gene has CDR1 MNHEY and CDR2 SMNVEV (reference sequence). Trimming cost V 8 bases and J 4 bases, with 17 bases left between them.

This chain joins TRBV12-3 or TRBV12-4 and TRBJ2-7, with D possibly being TRBD2 (6 bases). Trimming removed 5 bases at V and 3 bases at J, with 14 bases between. The CDR3 totals 14 residues. For the CDR3, the DNA is TGTGCCAGCAGTCCCGGCGGGATGTACTACGAGCAGTACTTC. Translated, it gives CASSPGGMYYEQYF.

This clonotype was detected a few times. V usage is TRBV18 and J usage is TRBJ1-2; TRBD1 might be the D (5 bases). CDR1 KGHSH and CDR2 LQKENI come from the germline V gene. The ends were cut back, 3 bases at V and 0 bases at J, with 11 bases in the middle. There are 15 residues in the CDR3. In DNA form, the CDR3 reads TGTGCCAGCTCACCGGCGACAGCACCTAACTATGGCTACACCTTC. Translation gives CASSPATAPNYGYTF.

The sample holds one count of this clonotype. The chain links TRBV7-9 to TRBJ1-1; D may be TRBD1 (5 bases). Germline lookup yields CDR1 SEHNR and CDR2 FQNEAQ (reference sequence). The CDR3 is 14 residues long. V lost 5 bases to trimming and J lost 0 bases, with 10 bases between them. This CDR3 is CASSEKGMNTEAFF. DNA of the CDR3: TGTGCCAGCAGCGAGAAGGGGATGAACACTGAAGCTTTCTTT. The full variable domain, in which reference TRBV7-9 and TRBJ1-1 provide the parts outside the CDR3, is DTGVSQNPRHKITKRGQNVTFRCDPISEHNRLYWYRQTLGQGPEFLTYFQNEAQLEKSRLLSDRFSAERPKGSFSTLEIQRTEQGDSAMYLCASSEKGMNTEAFFGQGTRLTVV.

The chain employs TRBV11-2 and TRBJ2-6; TRBD2 agrees at 7 bases. CDR1 SGHAT and CDR2 FQNNGV come from the germline V gene. The junction had 4 bases not matched to a gene; V was cut back by 1 base and J by 4 bases. This CDR3 is 16 amino acids long. CDR3 sequence reads: CASSLVLGRGANVLTF. The CDR3 coding sequence is TGTGCCAGCAGCTTAGTGCTCGGGAGGGGGGCCAACGTCCTGACTTTC.

The chain has TRBV3-1 and TRBJ2-3, with D tentatively TRBD1 (6 bases). The CDR3 loop spans 14 amino acids. V was shortened by 8 bases and J by 13 bases, with 25 bases between the two germline ends. Germline CDR1 is LGHDT and CDR2 is YNNKEL (reference sequence). The CDR3 sequence is CASSQGLPGPRKYF. The CDR3, as DNA: TGTGCCAGCTCCCAGGGGCTCCCCGGTCCCCGGAAGTATTTT.

V and J are TRBV6-2 or TRBV6-3 and TRBJ2-1; 9 bases match TRBD1. Germline CDR1 is MNHEY and CDR2 is SVGEGT. V dropped 1 base and J dropped 2; count of bases not matched to a gene: 3. This CDR3 spans 16 amino acids. The CDR3 loop reads CASSYYTGGPYNEQFF. The CDR3 nucleotides read TGTGCCAGCAGTTACTATACAGGGGGCCCCTACAATGAGCAGTTCTTC.

Only a few counts were recorded for this clonotype. The junction departs from the called germline gene at one end, perhaps through a read error. This chain uses TRBV29-1 with TRBJ1-2; D possibly corresponds to TRBD1 (5 bases). The CDR3 length is 11 residues. The germline CDR1 and CDR2 sequences are SQVTM and ANQGSEA. Here the CDR3 DNA reads TGCAGCTTTGACAGCGTCTATGGCTACACCTTC. Translated: CSFDSVYGYTF.

As for this clonotype: Since a much larger clone is just one base distant, this may be a read error. The rearrangement links TRBV12-3 or TRBV12-4 to TRBJ2-1; 11 bases line up with TRBD2. This CDR3 region has 16 residues. Here the CDR3 DNA reads TGTGCCGGCAGTTTAGCACTAGCGGGAGTAGGAAATGAGCAGTTCTTC. It encodes CAGSLALAGVGNEQFF.

The chain is built from TRBV5-1 and TRBJ1-2; D remains unclear. Germline CDR1 SGHRS, CDR2 YFSETQ. The CDR3 contains 15 residues. Trimming pared 4 bases from V and 8 bases from J, leaving 21 bases between. The CDR3 DNA is TGCGCCAGCAGCCCCAGACGGCCCCCAGGCGAGGGCTACACCTTC. Translation: CASSPRRPPGEGYTF.

The sample holds a few counts of this clonotype. The chain employs TRBV20-1 and TRBJ2-1, with 8 bases identical to TRBD2. CDR1 is DFQATT, CDR2 SNEGSKA, per germline (reference sequence). V dropped 0 bases and J dropped 2; count of bases not matched to a gene: 3. The CDR3 totals 15 residues. The CDR3 here is CSARDRGGAYNEQFF. The CDR3 coding sequence is TGCAGTGCTAGAGACCGGGGGGGGGCCTACAATGAGCAGTTCTTC.

This clonotype was found once. The chain is built from TRBV21-1 and TRBJ2-1; no check of the table's D call, TRBD1, against the DNA was made. TRBV21-1 is recorded as a pseudogene. This CDR3 is 11 amino acids long. The CDR3 coding sequence is TGTGCCACAGGAGGGGGAAATGAGCAGTTCTTC. Its protein product is CATGGGNEQFF.

Points on this clonotype: One junction end does not reproduce the germline sequence, and a read error may be involved. This sequence joins TRBV4-1 and TRBJ1-2; a possible D gene is TRBD1 (5 bases). CDR1 and CDR2 (germline): MGHRA, YSYEKL. This CDR3 contains 16 residues. The CDR3 region has the DNA TGCGCCTGCAGCCACCTCCCTGAGCCCGGGACTGGGGGCTACACCTTC. As protein: CACSHLPEPGTGGYTF.

The V gene is TRBV7-2, the J gene TRBJ2-3; 7 bases agree with TRBD2. The CDR3 runs to 16 residues. The germline CDR1 and CDR2 sequences are SGHTA and FQGNSA. V lost 0 bases, J lost 0 bases, and 3 bases stayed unmatched. For the CDR3, the DNA is TGTGCCAGCAGCTTAGCCAGCGGGACTAGCACAGATACGCAGTATTTT. Its translation is CASSLASGTSTDTQYF.

CDR3 in DNA: TGTGCCAGCAGCCAAGAGCGGGCGGGGGGAGGATACGAGCAGTACTTC. It is translated as CASSQERAGGGYEQYF. The chain is built from TRBV4-2 and TRBJ2-7; 8 bases fit TRBD2. Germline values: CDR1 LGHNA, CDR2 YNFKEQ. The junction had 8 bases not matched to a gene; V was cut back by 0 bases and J by 4 bases. This CDR3 spans 16 amino acids.

V and J are TRBV6-5 and TRBJ1-5; D ambiguous. CDR1 is MNHEY, CDR2 SVGAGI, per germline. CDR3 length: 15 residues. V was cut by 6 bases and J by 0 bases, with 12 bases left in between. The CDR3 sequence is CASSSYQTSNQPQHF. CDR3 sequence (DNA): TGTGCCAGCAGCTCCTATCAAACTAGCAATCAGCCCCAGCATTTT.

The table lists this clonotype with a few counts. The chain links TRBV7-2 to TRBJ2-1, with D maybe TRBD1 (6 bases). The V end lost 2 bases, the J end lost 0 bases, and 11 bases lay between the germline ends. The CDR3 totals 16 residues. Germline-derived CDR1 and CDR2 are SGHTA and FQGNSA. The CDR3 region has the DNA TGTGCCAGCAGCTTAACGCAGGGGAACTCCTACAATGAGCAGTTCTTC. Its translation is CASSLTQGNSYNEQFF.

This chain links TRBV7-8 with TRBJ2-7; possibly TRBD1 for D (6 bases). CDR1 and CDR2 from the germline V gene are SGHVS and FQNEAQ. V shed 5 bases and J shed 2 bases, with 13 bases lying between them. CDR3 length: 14 residues. CDR3 sequence: CASSGTGSPYEQYF. The CDR3 DNA is TGTGCCAGCAGCGGAACAGGGTCTCCCTACGAGCAGTACTTC. The complete variable domain, with remaining parts taken from reference TRBV7-8 and TRBJ2-7, reads GAGVSQSPRYKVAKRGQDVALRCDPISGHVSLFWYQQALGQGPEFLTYFQNEAQLDKSGLPSDRFFAERPEGSVSTLKIQRTQQEDSAVYLCASSGTGSPYEQYFGPGTRLTVT.

The chain recombines TRBV6-2 or TRBV6-3 with TRBJ2-7; 10 nucleotides agree with TRBD2. CDR3 length: 16 amino acids. J gave up 1 base and V 6 bases, and 9 bases lay outside the gene matches. From germline, CDR1 is MNHEY and CDR2 SVGEGT. CDR3 residues: CASSLLRLAGSYEQYF. In DNA form, the CDR3 reads TGTGCCAGCAGCTTACTCCGACTAGCGGGTTCCTACGAGCAGTACTTC.

The gene calls are TRBV4-2 and TRBJ1-1; 8 bases are a match to TRBD1. Trimming removed 4 bases from V and 1 base from J; junction bases left unmatched: 5. The germline CDR1 and CDR2 sequences are LGHNA and YNFKEQ. The CDR3 is 15 residues long. The CDR3 DNA sequence: TGTGCCAGCAGCCTTGACAGGGGCCGGAACACTGAAGCTTTCTTT. The encoded protein is CASSLDRGRNTEAFF.

V gene TRBV2 combines with J gene TRBJ2-7; no reliable D call. Germline values: CDR1 SNHLY, CDR2 FYNNEI. V was clipped by 6 bases and J by 6 bases, with 21 bases between them. This CDR3 spans 15 amino acids. The CDR3: CASSKLTRQWGEQYF. The CDR3 nucleotides read TGTGCCAGCAGCAAATTAACCCGGCAGTGGGGCGAGCAGTACTTC.

A few counts support this clonotype. V gene TRBV20-1 combines with J gene TRBJ2-5; D not certain. Germline CDR1 and CDR2: DFQATT and SNEGSKA (reference sequence). The ends were cut back, 3 bases at V and 5 bases at J, with 31 bases in the middle. The CDR3 is 19 amino acids. The CDR3 nucleotides are TGCAGTGCTAGGCCAGGTCGCGGACGGTGGATATTCTTTGGGGAGACCCAGTACTTC. It specifies CSARPGRGRWIFFGETQYF.

There are many counts of this clonotype. V is TRBV29-1 and J is TRBJ1-2, with TRBD1 matching over 10 bases. Germline CDR1 reads SQVTM; CDR2 reads ANQGSEA. CDR3 length equals 12 residues. Trimming cost V 7 bases and J 5 bases; bases outside gene matches: 4. DNA for the CDR3: TGCAGCGCCGACAGGGGGCCTTATGGCTACACCTTC. This sequence encodes CSADRGPYGYTF.

The V and J genes are TRBV20-1 and TRBJ2-1; D may be TRBD2 (5 bases). The CDR3 has 15 amino acids. The V and J ends lost 0 bases and 7 bases respectively, with 16 bases between them. The V gene's germline CDR1 is DFQATT and CDR2 SNEGSKA (reference sequence). The CDR3 DNA is TGCAGTGCTAGAGACTACCGGACTCCTGGGAATGAGCAGTTCTTC. Its protein product is CSARDYRTPGNEQFF.

This clonotype was observed a handful of times. The chain joins TRBV10-3 to TRBJ1-2, with D unclear. Germline-derived CDR1 and CDR2 are ENHRY and SYGVKD. Trimming took off 3 bases at V and 8 bases at J, with 10 bases between the two ends. This CDR3 region has 12 residues. CDR3 loop: CAISDGLEGYTF. CDR3 coding DNA: TGTGCCATCAGTGACGGCCTGGAAGGCTACACCTTC.

This clonotype was detected only a few times. The chain links TRBV7-9 to TRBJ2-3; D uncertain. The germline V gene has CDR1 SEHNR and CDR2 FQNEAQ (reference sequence). V was shortened by 4 bases and J by 9 bases, with 14 bases between the two germline ends. The CDR3 spans 13 residues. DNA for the CDR3: TGTGCCAGCAGCTCCCAACGAATCAGCACGCAGTATTTT. Translating it yields CASSSQRISTQYF. The full variable domain, rest sourced from reference TRBV7-9 and TRBJ2-3, is DTGVSQNPRHKITKRGQNVTFRCDPISEHNRLYWYRQTLGQGPEFLTYFQNEAQLEKSRLLSDRFSAERPKGSFSTLEIQRTEQGDSAMYLCASSSQRISTQYFGPGTRLTVL.